This T cell receptor (beta chain) was recovered during a study of vaccination and CD4 T cells after COVID-19. As concerns this clonotype: Its antigen is still unknown.

The assay that was used to sequence DNA from cultured CD4+ T cells was the Oncomine TCR Beta short-read assay. TCRdb fed the PCR reads into MiXCR, producing one record per CDR3 protein. This table holds tens of thousands of distinct CDR3 sequences, about 66% found once. Unmatched junction bases numbered 7, after V lost 1 base and J lost 5 bases. The CDR3 covers 16 residues. CDR1 is SEHNR and CDR2 is FQNEAQ in the germline V gene (reference sequence). Treatment: 10-day PBMC culture with coronavirus spike peptide pools or control peptides (ViraFEST assay). IL-2 (approximately 10 IU/ml) and peptide pools (approximately 10 ug/ml) were added to cultures of two million PBMCs per well.

The chain links TRBV7-9 to TRBJ1-2; 10 positions match TRBD1. This clonotype was obtained from a human donor who had recovered from COVID-19. What was sequenced was CD4+ T cells from blood, cultured in vitro. CDR3 DNA: TGTGCCAGCAGCTTAGAAGGGAGGACAGGGGGGTATGGCTACACCTTC. Amino acid sequence: CASSLEGRTGGYGYTF.